Presented here are 15 T cell receptor beta chains from one specimen sequenced in a study of technical replicates of blood from several donors. Clones were sequenced by immunoSEQ multiplex PCR, and TCRdb holds only the in-frame ones, with some missing. The data hold 91,000 or so clones, with approximately 95% observed a single time. The sequencing input was T cells isolated from PBMCs. Receptors were obtained from a human donor in good health.

V is TRBV6-6 and J is TRBJ2-1, with 10 bases identical to TRBD1. In germline, CDR1 is MNHNY, CDR2 SVGAGI (reference sequence). The junction had 7 bases not matched to a gene; V was cut back by 5 bases and J by 3 bases. The CDR3 contains 16 residues. The CDR3 protein is CASSGPGQGNYNEQFF. The CDR3 bases are TGTGCCAGCAGTGGACCGGGACAGGGGAACTACAATGAGCAGTTCTTC.

The chain carries TRBV6-5 and TRBJ1-5, with unresolved D. The CDR3 is 14 residues long. Trimming pared 3 bases from V and 7 bases from J, leaving 13 bases between. CDR1 and CDR2 from the germline V gene are MNHEY and SVGAGI. The CDR3 coding sequence is TGTGCCAGCAGTTATCACGAAGGAGGCCAGCCCCAGCATTTT. It codes for CASSYHEGGQPQHF.

The gene calls are TRBV2 and TRBJ2-1; D gene uncertain. The CDR3 runs to 12 residues. Per the germline V gene, CDR1 is SNHLY and CDR2 is FYNNEI. Trimming removed 7 bases from V and 5 bases from J, with 9 bases in between. The CDR3, as DNA: TGTGCCAGCAATAGAAATAACAATGAGCAGTTCTTC. Translating gives CASNRNNNEQFF.

The chain is built from TRBV11-2 and TRBJ2-7; D is possibly TRBD1 (5 bases). V was pared by 3 bases and J by 3 bases, with 6 bases between. This CDR3 has 12 amino acids. Germline V gives CDR1 SGHAT, CDR2 FQNNGV. CDR3 region: CASSFDSYEQYF. The CDR3 nucleotides read TGTGCCAGCAGCTTCGACAGCTACGAGCAGTACTTC. The variable domain in full, with the rest retrieved from reference TRBV11-2 and TRBJ2-7, is EAGVAQSPRYKIIEKRQSVAFWCNPISGHATLYWYQQILGQGPKLLIQFQNNGVVDDSQLPKDRFSAERLKGVDSTLKIQPAKLEDSAVYLCASSFDSYEQYFGPGTRLTVT.

This clone was picked up one time. The chain employs TRBV11-3 and TRBJ2-3; 7 nucleotides match TRBD2. Germline trimming cut 3 bases from V and 4 bases from J; bases unmatched to any gene: 4. CDR1 and CDR2 from the germline V gene are SGHNT and YENEEA. The CDR3 length is 14 residues. The CDR3 loop is CASSFGLGADTQYF. CDR3 coding DNA: TGTGCCAGCAGCTTCGGACTAGGAGCAGATACGCAGTATTTT.

This clone was seen a single time. The V gene is TRBV5-1, the J gene TRBJ1-3; D possibly corresponds to TRBD1 (6 bases). The V end was cut by 0 bases, the J end by 7 bases, with 14 bases between. The CDR3 is 15 amino acids. In germline, CDR1 is SGHRS, CDR2 YFSETQ. This chain's CDR3 is CASSLDPGAANTIYF. Here the CDR3 DNA reads TGCGCCAGCAGCTTGGATCCAGGGGCTGCGAACACCATATATTTT.

The chain uses TRBV15 and TRBJ2-3; D remains unclear. The CDR3 totals 14 residues. CDR1 is LNHNV, CDR2 YYDKDF, per germline (reference sequence). V lost 0 bases and J 8 bases, leaving 12 bases between the germline ends. CDR3 protein: CATSRDLGFGTQYF. Here the CDR3 DNA reads TGTGCCACCAGCAGAGATCTCGGGTTCGGTACGCAGTATTTT.

The rearrangement joins TRBV5-8 to TRBJ1-1; weak D call: TRBD1 (6 bases). The germline V and J ends were trimmed by 2 bases and 0 bases, with 17 bases remaining between them. The CDR3 length is 17 residues. Germline CDR1 and CDR2: SGHTS and YDEGEE. CDR3 coding DNA: TGTGCCAGCAGCTTTGGGTCGAGGGGGTCTATGAACACTGAAGCTTTCTTT. Its translation is CASSFGSRGSMNTEAFF.

The V gene is TRBV5-5, the J gene TRBJ1-2; D gene ambiguous. CDR3 length: 13 residues. The V and J ends lost 4 bases and 4 bases respectively, with 11 bases between them. CDR1 is SGHKS, CDR2 YYEKEE, per germline (reference sequence). The CDR3 reads CASSLTETYGYTF. CDR3 sequence (DNA): TGTGCCAGCAGCCTTACGGAGACCTATGGCTACACCTTC.

CDR3 coding DNA: TGTGCCAGCAGTGGGACCCTGAGGGAATCACCCCTCCACTTT. Protein product: CASSGTLRESPLHF. The gene calls are TRBV2 and TRBJ1-6; D is unclear. Trimming pared 4 bases from V and 10 bases from J, leaving 14 bases between. Germline V gene data show CDR1 as SNHLY and CDR2 as FYNNEI. This CDR3 spans 14 amino acids.

V gene TRBV5-1 combines with J gene TRBJ2-4, with 8 nucleotides matching TRBD2. Germline lookup yields CDR1 SGHRS and CDR2 YFSETQ. CDR3 size: 15 residues. V was clipped by 4 bases and J by 2 bases; unmatched bases: 5. The CDR3 here is CASSLGGASKNIQYF. The CDR3 region has the DNA TGCGCCAGCAGCCTCGGGGGGGCATCCAAAAACATTCAGTACTTC.

The CDR3 loop reads CASSPRTSGGAFGVGELFF. Here the CDR3 DNA reads TGTGCCAGCAGTCCTAGGACTAGCGGGGGGGCCTTCGGGGTCGGGGAGCTGTTTTTT. The gene calls are TRBV28 and TRBJ2-2; 15 nucleotides line up with TRBD2. Per germline, CDR1 MDHEN and CDR2 SYDVKM. J gave up 7 bases and V 5 bases, and 14 bases lay outside the gene matches. The CDR3 is 19 residues long.

The chain carries TRBV4-1 and TRBJ1-1, with D tentatively TRBD1 (6 bases). Trimming cost V 1 base and J 0 bases, with 9 bases left between them. This CDR3 contains 15 residues. CDR1 MGHRA and CDR2 YSYEKL come from the germline V gene. Here the CDR3 DNA reads TGCGCCAGCAGCCAAGGGGGACAAGTGAACACTGAAGCTTTCTTT. Protein sequence: CASSQGGQVNTEAFF.

The chain combines TRBV4-1 with TRBJ2-1; weak D call: TRBD2 (6 bases). Germline CDR1 MGHRA, CDR2 YSYEKL. V shed 4 bases and J shed 2 bases, with 15 bases lying between them. The CDR3 is 16 residues long. The CDR3 is CASSPRRLATYNEQFF. The CDR3 DNA is TGCGCCAGCAGCCCACGAAGGCTAGCGACCTACAATGAGCAGTTCTTC.

The rearrangement links TRBV7-3 to TRBJ1-6, with 8 bases that match TRBD1. V trimming: 6 bases; J trimming: 13 bases; junction bases outside the gene matches: 14. This CDR3 region has 15 residues. The V gene's germline CDR1 is SGHTA and CDR2 FQGTGA. CDR3 DNA sequence: TGTGCCAGCAGGATCTGGACAGGGAACGACTCGCCCCTCCACTTT. This codes for CASRIWTGNDSPLHF.